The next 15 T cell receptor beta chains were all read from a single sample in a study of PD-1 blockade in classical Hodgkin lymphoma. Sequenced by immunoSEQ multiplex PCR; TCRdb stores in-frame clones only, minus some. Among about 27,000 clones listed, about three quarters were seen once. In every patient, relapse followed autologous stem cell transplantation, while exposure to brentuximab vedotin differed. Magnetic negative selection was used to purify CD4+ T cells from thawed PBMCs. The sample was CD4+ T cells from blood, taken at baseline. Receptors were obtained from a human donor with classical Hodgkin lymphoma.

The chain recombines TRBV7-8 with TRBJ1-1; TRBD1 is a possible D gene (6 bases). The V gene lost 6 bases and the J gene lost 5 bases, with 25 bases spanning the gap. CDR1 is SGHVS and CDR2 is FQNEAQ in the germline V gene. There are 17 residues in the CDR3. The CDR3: CASRSKAGGRLSTEAFF. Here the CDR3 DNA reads TGTGCCAGCAGATCTAAGGCTGGGGGGCGGTTGAGTACTGAAGCTTTCTTT.

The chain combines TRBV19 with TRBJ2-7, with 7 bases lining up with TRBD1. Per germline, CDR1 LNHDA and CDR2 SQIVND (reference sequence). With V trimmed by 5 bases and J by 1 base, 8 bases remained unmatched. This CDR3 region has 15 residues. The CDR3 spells CASSQPGQRSYEQYF. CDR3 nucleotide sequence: TGTGCCAGTAGTCAGCCGGGACAGAGGTCCTACGAGCAGTACTTC.

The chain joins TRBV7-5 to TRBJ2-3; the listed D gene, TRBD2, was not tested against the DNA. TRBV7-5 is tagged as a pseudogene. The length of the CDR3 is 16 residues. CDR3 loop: CVRSFHSGGALDTQYF. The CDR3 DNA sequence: TGTGTCAGAAGCTTCCACAGCGGGGGGGCGTTAGATACGCAGTATTTT.

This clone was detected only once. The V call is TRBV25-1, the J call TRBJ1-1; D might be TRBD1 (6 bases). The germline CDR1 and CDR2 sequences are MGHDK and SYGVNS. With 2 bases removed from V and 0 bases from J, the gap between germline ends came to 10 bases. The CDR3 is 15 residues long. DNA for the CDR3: TGTGCCAGCAGTGAACCCGGACAGATGAACACTGAAGCTTTCTTT. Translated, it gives CASSEPGQMNTEAFF.

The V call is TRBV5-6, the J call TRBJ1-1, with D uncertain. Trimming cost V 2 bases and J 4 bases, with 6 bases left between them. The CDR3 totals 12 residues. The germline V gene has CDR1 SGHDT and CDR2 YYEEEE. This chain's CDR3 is CASSFFSTEAFF. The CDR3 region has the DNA TGTGCCAGCAGCTTCTTTTCCACTGAAGCTTTCTTT.

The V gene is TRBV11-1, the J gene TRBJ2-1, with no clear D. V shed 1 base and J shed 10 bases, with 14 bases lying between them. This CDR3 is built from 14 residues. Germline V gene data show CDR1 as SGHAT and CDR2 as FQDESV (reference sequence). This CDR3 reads CASSLVIPGWEQFF. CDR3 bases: TGTGCCAGCAGCTTAGTAATTCCTGGCTGGGAGCAGTTCTTC.

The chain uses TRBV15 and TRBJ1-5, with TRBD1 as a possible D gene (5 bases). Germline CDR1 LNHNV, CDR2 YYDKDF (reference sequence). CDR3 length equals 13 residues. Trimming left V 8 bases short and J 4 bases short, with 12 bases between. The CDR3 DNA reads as TGTGCCACCTCCAGGGAACAGAATCAGCCCCAGCATTTT. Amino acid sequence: CATSREQNQPQHF.

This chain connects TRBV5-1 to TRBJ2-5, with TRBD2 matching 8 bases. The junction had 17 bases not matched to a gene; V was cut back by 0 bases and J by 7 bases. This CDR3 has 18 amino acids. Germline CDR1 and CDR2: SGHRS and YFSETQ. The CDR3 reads CASSLGRSGLGLKGTQYF. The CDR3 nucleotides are TGCGCCAGCAGCTTGGGTCGTTCGGGACTAGGGCTAAAAGGGACCCAGTACTTC.

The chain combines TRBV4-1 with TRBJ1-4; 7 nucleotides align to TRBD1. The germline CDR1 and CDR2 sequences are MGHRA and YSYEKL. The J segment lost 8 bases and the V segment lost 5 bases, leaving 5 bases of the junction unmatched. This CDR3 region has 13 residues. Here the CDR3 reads CASSLGQLEKLFF. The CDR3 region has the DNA TGCGCCAGCAGCTTGGGACAGCTGGAAAAACTGTTTTTT.

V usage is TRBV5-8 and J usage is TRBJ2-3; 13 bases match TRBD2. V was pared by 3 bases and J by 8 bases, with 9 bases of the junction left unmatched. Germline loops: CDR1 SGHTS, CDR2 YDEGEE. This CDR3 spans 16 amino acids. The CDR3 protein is CASSSGLAGTLGTQYF. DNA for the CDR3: TGTGCCAGCAGCTCGGGACTAGCGGGGACGCTCGGTACGCAGTATTTT.

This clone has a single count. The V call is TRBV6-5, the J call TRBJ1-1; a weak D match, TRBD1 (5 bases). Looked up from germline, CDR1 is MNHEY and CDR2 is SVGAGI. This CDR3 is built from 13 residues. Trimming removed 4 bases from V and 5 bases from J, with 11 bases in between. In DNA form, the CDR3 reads TGTGCCAGCAGTTCAGCAGGGCAAACTGAAGCTTTCTTT. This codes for CASSSAGQTEAFF.

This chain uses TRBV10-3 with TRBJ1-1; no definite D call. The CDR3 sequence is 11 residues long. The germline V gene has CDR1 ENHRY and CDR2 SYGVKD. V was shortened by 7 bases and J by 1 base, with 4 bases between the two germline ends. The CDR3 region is CAIKENTEAFF. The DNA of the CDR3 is TGTGCCATCAAAGAGAACACTGAAGCTTTCTTT.

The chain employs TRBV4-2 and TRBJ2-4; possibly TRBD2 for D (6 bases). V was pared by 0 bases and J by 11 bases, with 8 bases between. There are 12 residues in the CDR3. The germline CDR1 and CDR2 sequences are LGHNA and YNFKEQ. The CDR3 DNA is TGTGCCAGCAGCCAAGATGCGGGGCTTCAGTACTTC. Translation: CASSQDAGLQYF.

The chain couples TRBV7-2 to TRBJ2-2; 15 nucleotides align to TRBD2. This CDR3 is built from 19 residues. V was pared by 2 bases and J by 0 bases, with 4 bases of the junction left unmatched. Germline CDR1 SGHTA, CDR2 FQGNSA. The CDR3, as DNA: TGTGCCAGCAGCTTAAGAGGGACTAGCGGGGGGTCGAACACCGGGGAGCTGTTTTTT. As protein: CASSLRGTSGGSNTGELFF. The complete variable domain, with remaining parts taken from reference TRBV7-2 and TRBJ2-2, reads GAGVSQSPSNKVTEKGKDVELRCDPISGHTALYWYRQSLGQGLEFLIYFQGNSAPDKSGLPSDRFSAERTGGSVSTLTIQRTQQEDSAVYLCASSLRGTSGGSNTGELFFGEGSRLTVL.

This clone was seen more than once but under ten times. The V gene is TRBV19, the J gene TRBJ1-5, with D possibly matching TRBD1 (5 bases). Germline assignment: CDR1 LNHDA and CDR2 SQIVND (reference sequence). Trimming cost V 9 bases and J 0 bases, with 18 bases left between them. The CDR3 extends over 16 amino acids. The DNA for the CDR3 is TGTGCCAGCACACCCGCGGACAAGAATAGCAATCAGCCCCAGCATTTT. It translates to CASTPADKNSNQPQHF.